These 26 T cell receptor beta chains were sequenced from one sample in a study of blood T cell repertoires in COVID-19. Sequenced by immunoSEQ multiplex PCR; TCRdb stores in-frame clones only, minus some. The sample records almost 350,000 clones, approximately 89% being singletons. Material: peripheral blood. These receptors were taken from a woman aged 55-70 years with COVID-19, enrolled during active disease.

The V gene is TRBV5-1, the J gene TRBJ2-7, with 14 nucleotides matching TRBD2. The CDR3 runs 18 residues. Germline-derived CDR1 and CDR2 are SGHRS and YFSETQ. Germline trimming cut 2 bases from V and 7 bases from J; bases unmatched to any gene: 14. CDR3 nucleotide sequence: TGCGCCAGCAGCTTCTCGGGACTAGCGGGGGTTAGAGCGGGGGAGCAGTACTTC. It yields the protein CASSFSGLAGVRAGEQYF. Based on the CDR3 plus reference TRBV5-1 and TRBJ2-7, the full variable domain is KAGVTQTPRYLIKTRGQQVTLSCSPISGHRSVSWYQQTPGQGLQFLFEYFSETQRNKGNFPGRFSGRQFSNSRSEMNVSTLELGDSALYLCASSFSGLAGVRAGEQYFGPGTRLTVT.

This clone was detected a few times. The chain is built from TRBV18 and TRBJ2-6; 10 bases are a match to TRBD1. The CDR3 length is 19 residues. From germline, CDR1 is KGHSH and CDR2 LQKENI. Trimming cost V 3 bases and J 1 base; bases outside gene matches: 9. The CDR3 region is CASSPTYPGQGSGANVLTF. Here the CDR3 DNA reads TGTGCCAGCTCACCTACTTACCCGGGACAGGGGTCTGGGGCCAACGTCCTGACTTTC.

This chain joins TRBV7-9 and TRBJ1-5; D not certain. The CDR3 loop spans 18 amino acids. Trimming cost V 0 bases and J 3 bases, with 18 bases left between them. In germline, CDR1 is SEHNR, CDR2 FQNEAQ (reference sequence). The CDR3 is CASSLARKGVADNQPQHF. CDR3 coding DNA: TGTGCCAGCAGCTTAGCGCGCAAAGGAGTGGCCGACAATCAGCCCCAGCATTTT.

The chain recombines TRBV24-1 with TRBJ2-1, with D perhaps TRBD1 (6 bases). Germline V CDR1 and CDR2: KGHDR, SFDVKD. The CDR3 contains 15 residues. Trimming removed 3 bases from V and 4 bases from J, with 12 bases in between. The CDR3 coding sequence is TGTGCCACCAGTGATCCAGGGGCGAGGTACAATGAGCAGTTCTTC. Translating gives CATSDPGARYNEQFF.

This rearrangement joins TRBV5-4 to TRBJ2-7; tentative D call: TRBD2 (5 bases). V lost 4 bases to trimming and J lost 2 bases, with 13 bases between them. This CDR3 spans 14 amino acids. The germline gives CDR1 SGHNT, CDR2 YYREEE (reference sequence). Here the CDR3 DNA reads TGTGCCAGCAGCATACAGCCGGGAACCTACGAGCAGTACTTC. Translating it yields CASSIQPGTYEQYF.

The chain recombines TRBV6-4 with TRBJ1-2; possibly TRBD1 for D (5 bases). The length of the CDR3 is 16 residues. CDR1 is MRHNA and CDR2 is SNTAGT in the germline V gene. Trimming stripped 0 bases from V and 8 bases from J, with 19 bases between. The CDR3 loop reads CASSDSWREGRRGYTF. The DNA for the CDR3 is TGTGCCAGCAGTGACTCGTGGAGGGAGGGACGACGCGGCTACACCTTC.

The chain uses TRBV6-6 and TRBJ1-4, with TRBD1 identical over 9 bases. J gave up 7 bases and V 4 bases, and 7 bases lay outside the gene matches. Germline loops: CDR1 MNHNY, CDR2 SVGAGI (reference sequence). This CDR3 contains 15 residues. The CDR3 region has the DNA TGTGCCAGCAGTTCGCCGGGACAGGGAGGTGAAAAACTGTTTTTT. It yields the protein CASSSPGQGGEKLFF.

This clone came up once. The chain carries TRBV6-6 and TRBJ1-3, with D possibly TRBD1 on 5 matching bases. Deletions cut 4 bases from V and 0 bases from J, with 10 bases between. The CDR3 has 15 residues. CDR1 is MNHNY, CDR2 SVGAGI, per germline (reference sequence). The CDR3 loop is CASSFDSFSGNTIYF. CDR3 nucleotides: TGTGCCAGCAGTTTCGACAGTTTCTCTGGAAACACCATATATTTT.

The chain carries TRBV6-1 and TRBJ1-5; 7 positions match TRBD1. Trimming cost V 3 bases and J 6 bases; bases outside gene matches: 11. This CDR3 is 16 amino acids long. Germline V gene sequence: CDR1 MNHNS, CDR2 SASEGT. The CDR3 DNA is TGTGCCAGCAGTGAGGGTGTAGAACAGGGGAGTCAGCCCCAGCATTTT. It specifies CASSEGVEQGSQPQHF.

The chain carries TRBV29-1 and TRBJ1-2, with unresolved D. Between the trimmed V and J ends, which lost 0 bases and 4 bases, there was a span of 12 bases. This CDR3 comprises 14 residues. CDR1 and CDR2 (germline): SQVTM, ANQGSEA. The CDR3 loop reads CSVEDPQEGYGYTF. The CDR3, as DNA: TGCAGCGTTGAAGATCCCCAGGAGGGCTATGGCTACACCTTC.

V gene TRBV5-6 combines with J gene TRBJ1-1; TRBD1 agrees at 11 bases. This CDR3 contains 16 residues. From germline, CDR1 is SGHDT and CDR2 YYEEEE. Trimming removed 3 bases from V and 3 bases from J; junction bases left unmatched: 7. CDR3 sequence: CASSWTGGPIYTEAFF. DNA for the CDR3: TGTGCCAGCAGCTGGACAGGGGGCCCTATATACACTGAAGCTTTCTTT.

The V call is TRBV24-1, the J call TRBJ2-5, with D maybe TRBD2 (6 bases). Germline CDR1 is KGHDR and CDR2 is SFDVKD. V was clipped by 7 bases and J by 5 bases, with 10 bases between them. This CDR3 comprises 12 residues. The CDR3 spells CATSGRGETQYF. The CDR3 nucleotides read TGTGCCACCAGCGGACGGGGGGAGACCCAGTACTTC.

This clone was detected once. This rearrangement joins TRBV18 to TRBJ2-3; perhaps TRBD1 as D (6 bases). In germline, CDR1 is KGHSH, CDR2 LQKENI. V lost 6 bases and J lost 2, with 15 bases in between. The CDR3 contains 15 residues. CDR3 amino acids: CASSNRDTSTDTQYF. CDR3 DNA sequence: TGTGCCAGCTCCAACCGGGACACTTCCACAGATACGCAGTATTTT.

The chain joins TRBV18 to TRBJ2-7, with 10 bases fitting TRBD2. This CDR3 comprises 14 residues. Germline V gene sequence: CDR1 KGHSH, CDR2 LQKENI. J was trimmed by 3 bases and V by 8 bases; bases with no gene match: 7. The CDR3 here is CASTEASGGYEQYF. The CDR3 DNA reads as TGTGCCAGCACGGAGGCTAGCGGGGGCTACGAGCAGTACTTC.

This sequence joins TRBV3-1 (or the pseudogene TRBV3-2) and TRBJ2-3; 8 nucleotides line up with TRBD2. Germline CDR1 is LGHDT and CDR2 is YNNKEL (reference sequence). V dropped 6 bases and J dropped 2; count of bases not matched to a gene: 4. The CDR3 runs 14 residues. CDR3 loop: CASRRGGPTDTQYF. The CDR3 DNA follows: TGTGCCAGCAGACGGGGGGGGCCCACAGATACGCAGTATTTT.

With respect to this clone: One end of the junction does not line up with germline, which may come from a read error. V and J are TRBV3-1 (or the pseudogene TRBV3-2) and TRBJ2-7; unclear D gene. Germline CDR1 reads LGHDT; CDR2 reads YNNKEL (reference sequence). CDR3 length: 9 residues. CDR3 in DNA: TGTGCCAGCAGCCAAGACCCTAGTTTC. As protein: CASSQDPSF.

The J gene is TRBJ1-2, the V gene TRBV6-6; 8 bases fit TRBD1. J was trimmed by 8 bases and V by 1 base; bases with no gene match: 12. CDR1 MNHNY and CDR2 SVGAGI come from the germline V gene (reference sequence). The CDR3 length is 16 residues. CDR3 region: CASSYFRTGRNEGYTF. The CDR3 DNA follows: TGTGCCAGCAGTTACTTCAGGACAGGGCGAAACGAAGGCTACACCTTC.

V and J are TRBV10-3 and TRBJ1-2; perhaps TRBD1 as D (6 bases). Germline V gene data show CDR1 as ENHRY and CDR2 as SYGVKD. The CDR3 runs 13 residues. Trimming took off 7 bases at V and 4 bases at J, with 13 bases between the two ends. CDR3 DNA: TGTGCCATCACGGGGCAGGGGTCCTATGGCTACACCTTC. Translating it yields CAITGQGSYGYTF.

The V and J genes are TRBV28 and TRBJ1-6, with 7 bases aligning to TRBD1. This CDR3 is 14 amino acids long. V was clipped by 6 bases and J by 3 bases; unmatched bases: 2. From germline, CDR1 is MDHEN and CDR2 SYDVKM. DNA for the CDR3: TGTGCCAGCAGGCCAGGGGGCTATAATTCACCCCTCCACTTT. Amino acid sequence: CASRPGGYNSPLHF.

The chain recombines TRBV5-4 with TRBJ2-5, with 10 bases fitting TRBD2. This CDR3 is 15 amino acids long. J was trimmed by 2 bases and V by 4 bases; bases with no gene match: 5. Germline values: CDR1 SGHNT, CDR2 YYREEE (reference sequence). The CDR3 sequence is CASSVVAGGQETQYF. The CDR3 DNA reads as TGTGCCAGCAGCGTGGTAGCGGGGGGTCAAGAGACCCAGTACTTC.

The V gene is TRBV7-2, the J gene TRBJ1-1; TRBD1 aligns across 8 bases. Germline V gene data show CDR1 as SGHTA and CDR2 as FQGNSA. Germline trimming cut 5 bases from V and 2 bases from J; bases unmatched to any gene: 7. There are 15 residues in the CDR3. This chain's CDR3 is CASSPRQGPNTEAFF. The CDR3 DNA sequence: TGTGCCAGCAGCCCCAGACAGGGGCCTAACACTGAAGCTTTCTTT.

As DNA, the CDR3 is TGTGCCAGCAGCTTACGCGGGGGGACGTCGGGGGTTGAGACCCAGTACTTC. It codes for CASSLRGGTSGVETQYF. J is TRBJ2-5 and V is TRBV11-2, with TRBD2 identical over 8 bases. Germline trimming cut 2 bases from V and 5 bases from J; bases unmatched to any gene: 13. Germline values: CDR1 SGHAT, CDR2 FQNNGV. This CDR3 has 17 residues.

J is TRBJ1-1 and V is TRBV10-1; 8 bases align to TRBD1. The CDR3 sequence is 13 residues long. Germline V gene sequence: CDR1 WNHNN, CDR2 SYGVQD (reference sequence). Unmatched junction bases numbered 5, after V lost 5 bases and J lost 6 bases. In nucleotides, the CDR3 is TGCGCCAGCAGTCCTGGACAGGGCCCTGAAGCTTTCTTT. This encodes CASSPGQGPEAFF.

The V gene is TRBV27, the J gene TRBJ1-1; tentative D call: TRBD1 (5 bases). The V end was cut by 7 bases, the J end by 1 base, with 16 bases between. From germline, CDR1 is MNHEY and CDR2 SMNVEV (reference sequence). The CDR3 has 15 amino acids. As DNA, the CDR3 is TGTGCCAGCACTGCTTGGGCTGACAGGAACACTGAAGCTTTCTTT. Its translation: CASTAWADRNTEAFF.

The V gene is TRBV6-6, the J gene TRBJ1-5, with D maybe TRBD1 (5 bases). Trimming removed 6 bases at V and 10 bases at J, with 7 bases between. Germline V gene lookup returns CDR1 MNHNY and CDR2 SVGAGI (reference sequence). The CDR3 has 10 residues. The CDR3 spells CASSQGPQHF. DNA of the CDR3: TGTGCCAGCAGCCAGGGTCCCCAGCATTTT.

V and J are TRBV6-5 and TRBJ2-7, with D perhaps TRBD2 (5 bases). Per germline, CDR1 MNHEY and CDR2 SVGAGI. V lost 6 bases and J lost 5, with 14 bases in between. CDR3 length equals 13 residues. The CDR3 is CASRGLPGDEQYF. The CDR3 region has the DNA TGTGCCAGCAGAGGACTTCCCGGGGACGAGCAGTACTTC.